This T cell receptor (beta chain) was sequenced during a study of beta chain features in type 1 diabetes. Study-wide findings and caveats: Patients with Type 1 diabetes showed moderately but significantly shorter TCRB CDR3s in all four CD4+ subsets. When VDJ junctions were examined, type 1 diabetes patients showed fewer insertions and more deletions. There was a possibility that cDNA sequencing over-represented cells with high TCR expression.

The CDR3 spans 14 residues. A remark on this clone: What it recognizes is unknown.

Expressed TCRB transcripts were sequenced because the isolated RNA had all been reverse transcribed beforehand. The read count averaged approximately 4 million across naive, central memory and regulatory T cell samples. Measured with immunoSEQ multiplex PCR; TCRdb has only the in-frame clones, and not every one. The table lists some 150,000 clones, about 9% of them singletons. The V call is TRBV21-1, the J call TRBJ2-7; TRBD1, the table's D call, lacks a check against the DNA. TRBV21-1 is assigned pseudogene status. The material sequenced was central memory CD4+ T cells from blood. The sequence was collected from a woman aged 25 to 39 with type 1 diabetes. In nucleotides, the CDR3 is TGTGCCAGCAGCAAAGTGGCAGGGGGCTACGAGCAGTACTTC. It yields the protein CASSKVAGGYEQYF.